This T cell receptor beta chain stems from a study of OX40 agonist ivuxolimab in advanced cancers. The overall study: Age averaged 60 years (range about 23 to 85), and approximately 80% were male. Prior checkpoint blockade (anti-PD-1, anti-PD-L1 or anti-CTLA-4) was permitted; around 39% had it.

Data came from immunoSEQ multiplex PCR; TCRdb stores just in-frame clones and leaves some out. Of some 83,000 clones in the sample, roughly nine tenths are singletons; the top ten hold 8.4%. This CDR3 spans 16 amino acids. Germline CDR1 is SGHTA and CDR2 is FQGNSA. The trim removed 4 bases at V and 2 bases at J, leaving 5 bases unmatched. The source of this sequence is an adult with an advanced solid tumor such as melanoma, head and neck, liver or kidney cancer. The starting material was CD4+ or CD8+ T cells sorted from blood, obtained in a trial of the OX40 agonist ivuxolimab. This sequence joins TRBV7-2 and TRBJ2-1; 10 positions match TRBD2. DNA for the CDR3: TGTGCCAGCAGCTGGAGACTAGCGGGCCCCTACAATGAGCAGTTCTTC. This translates into CASSWRLAGPYNEQFF.